Below are 8 T cell receptor beta chains sequenced from a single sample in a study of blood T cell repertoires in COVID-19. The data were produced by immunoSEQ multiplex PCR, yet TCRdb's version contains in-frame clones alone and is incomplete. The sample records 150,000 to 200,000 clones, nearly 80% being singletons. The source material was peripheral blood. The receptor source for this set is an elderly woman with acute or convalescent COVID-19.

The J gene is TRBJ1-5, the V gene TRBV19; D uncertain. This CDR3 has 16 residues. The V end lost 2 bases, the J end lost 2 bases, and 13 bases lay between the germline ends. Germline V gene sequence: CDR1 LNHDA, CDR2 SQIVND (reference sequence). The CDR3 spells CASSIIPGQGNQPQHF. CDR3 DNA sequence: TGTGCCAGTAGTATAATCCCAGGCCAGGGCAATCAGCCCCAGCATTTT. Complete variable domain (other parts from reference TRBV19 and TRBJ1-5): DGGITQSPKYLFRKEGQNVTLSCEQNLNHDAMYWYRQDPGQGLRLIYYSQIVNDFQKGDIAEGYSVSREKKESFPLTVTSAQKNPTAFYLCASSIIPGQGNQPQHFGDGTRLSIL.

V usage is TRBV19 and J usage is TRBJ1-5; TRBD1 matches 7 bases. Germline assignment: CDR1 LNHDA and CDR2 SQIVND (reference sequence). V lost 5 bases to trimming and J lost 6 bases; unmatched junction nucleotides: 4. The CDR3 extends over 13 amino acids. The chain's CDR3 is CASSLQGVQPQHF. Written as DNA, the CDR3 is TGTGCCAGTAGTCTGCAGGGGGTTCAGCCCCAGCATTTT.

The rearrangement joins TRBV5-1 to TRBJ2-2, with 7 bases lining up with TRBD1. After removal of 0 bases from V and 5 bases from J, the junction contained 4 bases not matched to a gene. The V gene's germline CDR1 is SGHRS and CDR2 YFSETQ. The CDR3 spans 15 residues. CDR3 sequence (DNA): TGCGCCAGCAGCTTGGGGGGGACAGTAACCGGGGAGCTGTTTTTT. This codes for CASSLGGTVTGELFF.

The chain is built from TRBV5-1 and TRBJ1-2, with 11 bases fitting TRBD1. The V gene end was trimmed by 4 bases and the J gene end by 7 bases; junction bases not matched to a gene: 3. Germline values: CDR1 SGHRS, CDR2 YFSETQ. CDR3 length equals 13 residues. CDR3: CASSEGTGGGYTF. CDR3 bases: TGCGCCAGCAGCGAAGGGACAGGGGGTGGCTACACCTTC.

This chain joins TRBV4-1 and TRBJ2-1; D not resolved. Trimming removed 1 base at V and 4 bases at J, with 17 bases between. CDR1 and CDR2 from the germline V gene are MGHRA and YSYEKL. This CDR3 contains 17 residues. The DNA of the CDR3 is TGCGCCAGCAGCCAAGGGAGTTTGGTGAGTCCTTACAATGAGCAGTTCTTC. Translated: CASSQGSLVSPYNEQFF.

This chain links TRBV11-2 with TRBJ2-3; the match to TRBD2 covers 11 bases. CDR1 is SGHAT, CDR2 FQNNGV, per germline. The CDR3 spans 16 residues. After removal of 5 bases from V and 4 bases from J, the junction contained 8 bases not matched to a gene. CDR3: CASSLTSGSSPDTQYF. For the CDR3, the DNA is TGTGCCAGCAGCCTCACTAGCGGGAGTTCCCCAGATACGCAGTATTTT.

The chain has TRBV7-2 and TRBJ2-7; D possibly corresponds to TRBD2 (5 bases). The CDR3 has 14 residues. V was clipped by 3 bases and J by 1 base, with 10 bases between them. Germline V CDR1 and CDR2: SGHTA, FQGNSA. The CDR3 here is CASSLAGQSYEQYF. CDR3 in DNA: TGTGCCAGCAGCTTGGCGGGTCAGTCCTACGAGCAGTACTTC.

This clone was observed a single time. The V gene is TRBV2, the J gene TRBJ1-1; 8 bases map to TRBD1. CDR3 length: 14 amino acids. CDR1 SNHLY and CDR2 FYNNEI come from the germline V gene. V dropped 1 base and J dropped 5; count of bases not matched to a gene: 3. Here the CDR3 reads CASSEGQGPTEAFF. As DNA, the CDR3 is TGTGCCAGCAGTGAAGGACAGGGGCCAACTGAAGCTTTCTTT.